This record concerns one TCR beta chain sequence. Its specificity is not known. Profiled with immunoSEQ multiplex PCR; TCRdb holds only in-frame clones, not every one. The repertoire holds 5,500 to 7,000 clones, with 75% to 85% as singletons. These data come from a study of T cells in localized non-small cell lung cancer. Study-wide findings and caveats: A raised T cell density in blood coincided with lengthier overall survival. Since sequencing was restricted to only one region of the tumor, intratumor heterogeneity remains a possibility.

The specimen comprised peripheral blood mononuclear cells, sampled before any cancer treatment. The TCR comes from a female donor aged 60 or older with stage II lung adenocarcinoma.

CDR3 loop: CASSLWGDTEAFF. CDR3 sequence (DNA): TGTGCCAGCTCGTTGTGGGGGGACACTGAAGCTTTCTTT. V usage is TRBV5-4 and J usage is TRBJ1-1, with D tentatively TRBD1 (5 bases). This CDR3 region has 13 residues. From germline, CDR1 is SGHNT and CDR2 YYREEE (reference sequence). The V end lost 7 bases, the J end lost 3 bases, and 13 bases lay between the germline ends.